The rows below give T cell receptor beta chains drawn from one sample of a study of blood T cell repertoires in COVID-19. TCRdb's table, derived via immunoSEQ multiplex PCR, lists solely in-frame clones and lacks some. The sample includes under 250,000 clones, roughly nine tenths seen only once; the top ten take approximately 11%. The sample taken for sequencing was PBMCs or T cells enriched from blood (not recorded which). The source is a man between 25 and 39 years old who had recovered from COVID-19. The CDR3 runs from the conserved cysteine through the conserved F or W. A D gene is named only where the DNA matches it firmly. Rows may omit the clone size; those that give it use once, few, many or a size class.

J gene: TRBJ2-2; D gene: NA; clone size: NA; V gene: TRBV4-2; CDR3 protein: CASSQAAEPGELFF; CDR3 DNA: TGTGCCAGCAGCCAAGCAGCGGAACCCGGGGAGCTGTTTTTT
J gene: TRBJ2-7; D gene: TRBD1; clone size: NA; V gene: TRBV5-8; CDR3 protein: CASSRARQGTKWEQYF; CDR3 DNA: TGTGCCAGCAGCCGCGCCCGACAGGGAACAAAATGGGAGCAGTACTTC
J gene: TRBJ2-7; D gene: NA; clone size: NA; V gene: TRBV19; CDR3 protein: CASPCEQYF; CDR3 DNA: TGTGCCAGCCCCTGTGAGCAGTACTTC
J gene: TRBJ1-5; D gene: NA; clone size: NA; V gene: TRBV3-1/TRBV3-2; CDR3 protein: CASSQTGNQPQHF; CDR3 DNA: TGTGCCAGCAGCCAAACAGGGAATCAGCCCCAGCATTTT
J gene: TRBJ2-7; D gene: NA; clone size: NA; V gene: TRBV7-6; CDR3 protein: CASSLVFSCPPAYEQYF; CDR3 DNA: TGTGCCAGCAGCTTAGTGTTCTCTTGTCCCCCAGCCTACGAGCAGTACTTC
J gene: TRBJ2-3; D gene: TRBD2; clone size: NA; V gene: TRBV9; CDR3 protein: CASSSSSGRPTDTQYF; CDR3 DNA: TGTGCCAGCAGCTCCTCTAGCGGGAGACCCACAGATACGCAGTATTTT
J gene: TRBJ2-4; D gene: NA; clone size: NA; V gene: TRBV28; CDR3 protein: CASSTRGPDLAKNIQYF; CDR3 DNA: TGTGCCAGCAGTACCAGGGGACCCGACCTAGCCAAAAACATTCAGTACTTC
J gene: TRBJ2-3; D gene: TRBD2; clone size: once; V gene: TRBV19; CDR3 protein: CASSRGGDTQYF; CDR3 DNA: TGTGCCAGTAGCCGGGGAGGGGATACGCAGTATTTT
J gene: TRBJ1-2; D gene: NA; clone size: NA; V gene: TRBV24-1; CDR3 protein: CATSTPGGYGYTF; CDR3 DNA: TGTGCCACCAGTACTCCAGGAGGCTATGGCTACACCTTC
J gene: TRBJ1-2; D gene: TRBD1; clone size: once; V gene: TRBV4-1; CDR3 protein: CASSPRDSHYGYTF; CDR3 DNA: TGCGCCAGCAGCCCCCGGGACAGTCACTATGGCTACACCTTC
J gene: TRBJ1-2; D gene: TRBD1; clone size: NA; V gene: TRBV6-5; CDR3 protein: CASLGTGGGGYGYTF; CDR3 DNA: TGTGCCAGCCTAGGGACAGGGGGCGGGGGCTATGGCTACACCTTC
J gene: TRBJ1-1; D gene: NA; clone size: NA; V gene: TRBV27; CDR3 protein: CASSLSGTEAFF; CDR3 DNA: TGTGCCAGCAGTTTATCCGGCACTGAAGCTTTCTTT
J gene: TRBJ1-2; D gene: TRBD1; clone size: NA; V gene: TRBV7-2; CDR3 protein: CASSIQGQGYGYTF; CDR3 DNA: TGTGCCAGCAGCATACAGGGGCAGGGCTATGGCTACACCTTC
J gene: TRBJ1-6; D gene: TRBD1; clone size: NA; V gene: TRBV11-2; CDR3 protein: CASSYGTGAVGSYNSPLHF; CDR3 DNA: TGTGCCAGCAGCTACGGGACAGGGGCAGTTGGGTCCTATAATTCACCCCTCCACTTT
J gene: TRBJ2-2; D gene: NA; clone size: NA; V gene: TRBV2; CDR3 protein: CASKRVAGELFF; CDR3 DNA: TGTGCCAGCAAGCGGGTGGCCGGGGAGCTGTTTTTT
J gene: TRBJ2-5; D gene: TRBD1; clone size: NA; V gene: TRBV7-2; CDR3 protein: CASSPGQGAQLGTQYF; CDR3 DNA: TGTGCCAGCAGCCCCGGACAGGGGGCGCAATTGGGGACCCAGTACTTC
J gene: TRBJ2-1; D gene: NA; clone size: NA; V gene: TRBV2; CDR3 protein: CASRKERSPKNEQFF; CDR3 DNA: TGTGCCAGCAGGAAGGAGCGGTCCCCAAAGAATGAGCAGTTCTTC
J gene: TRBJ1-4; D gene: TRBD1; clone size: NA; V gene: TRBV15; CDR3 protein: CATSRNEGAEKLFF; CDR3 DNA: TGTGCCACCAGCAGGAACGAGGGGGCGGAAAAACTGTTTTTT
J gene: TRBJ2-1; D gene: TRBD2; clone size: once; V gene: TRBV27; CDR3 protein: CASSLSAGGGWNEQFF; CDR3 DNA: TGTGCCAGCAGTTTATCAGCGGGAGGGGGTTGGAATGAGCAGTTCTTC
J gene: TRBJ2-3; D gene: NA; clone size: NA; V gene: TRBV9; CDR3 protein: CASSASSIADTQYF; CDR3 DNA: TGTGCCAGCAGCGCTTCTAGTATCGCAGATACGCAGTATTTT
J gene: TRBJ2-1; D gene: NA; clone size: NA; V gene: TRBV24-1; CDR3 protein: CATSDWELNEQFF; CDR3 DNA: TGTGCCACCAGTGATTGGGAGCTGAATGAGCAGTTCTTC
J gene: TRBJ2-1; D gene: TRBD2; clone size: once; V gene: TRBV7-9; CDR3 protein: CASTSWTSGALVRNEQFF; CDR3 DNA: TGTGCCAGCACCTCCTGGACTAGCGGGGCTCTGGTACGGAATGAGCAGTTCTTC
J gene: TRBJ2-3; D gene: TRBD2; clone size: NA; V gene: TRBV24-1; CDR3 protein: CATSDFSGRIDTQYF; CDR3 DNA: TGTGCCACCAGTGATTTTAGCGGGAGAATAGATACGCAGTATTTT
J gene: TRBJ2-1; D gene: TRBD2; clone size: once; V gene: TRBV5-4; CDR3 protein: CASSSALSGSRYNEQFF; CDR3 DNA: TGTGCCAGCAGCTCGGCCCTTAGCGGGAGTAGGTACAATGAGCAGTTCTTC
J gene: TRBJ1-6; D gene: NA; clone size: NA; V gene: TRBV3-1/TRBV3-2; CDR3 protein: CASSPRSYSPLHF; CDR3 DNA: TGTGCCAGCAGCCCCCGGAGTTATTCACCCCTCCACTTT
J gene: TRBJ2-1; D gene: NA; clone size: NA; V gene: TRBV3-1/TRBV3-2; CDR3 protein: CASSQNRANEQFF; CDR3 DNA: TGTGCCAGCAGCCAAAACAGGGCCAATGAGCAGTTCTTC
J gene: TRBJ1-2; D gene: NA; clone size: NA; V gene: TRBV28; CDR3 protein: CASRSGASPNYGYTF; CDR3 DNA: TGTGCCAGCAGGTCCGGAGCGTCCCCTAACTATGGCTACACCTTC
J gene: TRBJ2-7; D gene: TRBD1; clone size: NA; V gene: TRBV7-2; CDR3 protein: CASGPGQGPVEQYF; CDR3 DNA: TGTGCCAGCGGACCGGGACAGGGGCCAGTAGAGCAGTACTTC
J gene: TRBJ2-7; D gene: TRBD1; clone size: NA; V gene: TRBV28; CDR3 protein: CASSLPGQGYEQYF; CDR3 DNA: TGTGCCAGCAGTTTGCCGGGACAGGGCTACGAGCAGTACTTC
J gene: TRBJ1-4; D gene: TRBD1; clone size: few; V gene: TRBV15; CDR3 protein: CATSRLGAGTANEKLFF; CDR3 DNA: TGTGCCACCAGCAGATTAGGAGCCGGGACAGCTAATGAAAAACTGTTTTTT
J gene: TRBJ1-2; D gene: TRBD1; clone size: NA; V gene: TRBV11-2; CDR3 protein: CASSIGQGRMGYTF; CDR3 DNA: TGTGCCAGCAGCATAGGACAGGGAAGGATGGGCTACACCTTC
J gene: TRBJ2-3; D gene: NA; clone size: NA; V gene: TRBV27; CDR3 protein: CASSPYSVSFTSTDTQYF; CDR3 DNA: TGTGCCAGCAGTCCCTATTCGGTGTCTTTTACGAGCACAGATACGCAGTATTTT
J gene: TRBJ1-5; D gene: NA; clone size: once; V gene: TRBV3-1/TRBV3-2; CDR3 protein: CASSLGVGNQPQHF; CDR3 DNA: TGTGCCAGCAGCTTAGGGGTAGGCAATCAGCCCCAGCATTTT
J gene: TRBJ1-3; D gene: TRBD1; clone size: NA; V gene: TRBV28; CDR3 protein: CASKPGGAGNTIYF; CDR3 DNA: TGTGCCAGCAAACCAGGGGGCGCGGGAAACACCATATATTTT
J gene: TRBJ2-5; D gene: NA; clone size: once; V gene: TRBV7-7; CDR3 protein: CASSPYGMRSETQYF; CDR3 DNA: TGTGCCAGCTCCCCTTATGGTATGCGAAGTGAGACCCAGTACTTC
J gene: TRBJ1-6; D gene: TRBD1; clone size: NA; V gene: TRBV7-9; CDR3 protein: CASSLGQGVVNSPLHF; CDR3 DNA: TGTGCCAGCAGCTTAGGACAGGGGGTTGTAAATTCACCCCTCCACTTT
J gene: TRBJ2-5; D gene: NA; clone size: NA; V gene: TRBV12-1; CDR3 protein: CASSGGGQQETQYF; CDR3 DNA: TGTGCCAGCAGCGGGGGGGGTCAGCAAGAGACCCAGTACTTC
J gene: TRBJ2-2; D gene: TRBD2; clone size: NA; V gene: TRBV7-9; CDR3 protein: CAINRARLAGANTGELFF; CDR3 DNA: TGTGCCATTAACAGGGCGCGACTAGCGGGAGCGAACACCGGGGAGCTGTTTTTT
J gene: TRBJ1-3; D gene: NA; clone size: NA; V gene: TRBV19; CDR3 protein: CASSIGGMGNTIYF; CDR3 DNA: TGTGCCAGTAGTATAGGAGGAATGGGAAACACCATATATTTT
J gene: TRBJ2-7; D gene: TRBD2; clone size: NA; V gene: TRBV6-6; CDR3 protein: CASTLRLAGGSYEQYF; CDR3 DNA: TGTGCCAGCACCCTACGACTAGCGGGAGGATCCTACGAGCAGTACTTC
J gene: TRBJ2-5; D gene: TRBD2; clone size: NA; V gene: TRBV7-3; CDR3 protein: CASSLAGTSGGRSLQETQYF; CDR3 DNA: TGTGCCAGCAGCTTAGCCGGGACTAGCGGGGGGAGATCTCTCCAAGAGACCCAGTACTTC
J gene: TRBJ1-6; D gene: TRBD1; clone size: NA; V gene: TRBV4-1; CDR3 protein: CASSQEYRGEVWALHF; CDR3 DNA: TGCGCCAGCAGCCAAGAATACAGGGGCGAAGTTTGGGCCCTCCACTTT
J gene: TRBJ1-6; D gene: NA; clone size: NA; V gene: TRBV19; CDR3 protein: CASGGYSYNSPLHF; CDR3 DNA: TGTGCCAGTGGAGGATACTCCTATAATTCACCCCTCCACTTT
J gene: TRBJ2-6; D gene: TRBD1; clone size: NA; V gene: TRBV7-9; CDR3 protein: CASSLRQGASGANVLTF; CDR3 DNA: TGTGCCAGCAGCCTCCGACAGGGGGCCTCTGGGGCCAACGTCCTGACTTTC
J gene: TRBJ2-1; D gene: TRBD1; clone size: NA; V gene: TRBV2; CDR3 protein: CASSGTGMNEQFF; CDR3 DNA: TGTGCCAGCAGTGGGACAGGGATGAATGAGCAGTTCTTC
J gene: TRBJ2-7; D gene: NA; clone size: NA; V gene: TRBV27; CDR3 protein: CASRRSSYEQYF; CDR3 DNA: TGTGCCAGTAGAAGGAGCTCCTACGAGCAGTACTTC
J gene: TRBJ1-6; D gene: TRBD1; clone size: NA; V gene: TRBV7-2; CDR3 protein: CASSLETGGDSPLHF; CDR3 DNA: TGTGCCAGCAGCTTAGAGACAGGGGGTGATTCACCCCTCCACTTT
J gene: TRBJ2-5; D gene: NA; clone size: NA; V gene: TRBV7-9; CDR3 protein: CASSSRTVEFQETQYF; CDR3 DNA: TGTGCCAGCAGCTCGAGGACAGTAGAATTCCAAGAGACCCAGTACTTC
J gene: TRBJ2-7; D gene: TRBD2; clone size: NA; V gene: TRBV24-1; CDR3 protein: CATKGSGRTDEQYF; CDR3 DNA: TGTGCCACCAAAGGCAGCGGGAGGACGGACGAGCAGTACTTC